The 32 T cell receptor beta chains given below trace back to one sample, sequenced in a study of CDR3 diversity in severe acne. TCRdb fed the PCR reads into MiXCR, producing one record per CDR3 protein. The repertoire includes roughly 79,000 distinct CDR3 sequences, under 55% of them detected once, and around 10% sits in the top ten. Sample: blood. The receptors were sampled from a male donor with severe acne vulgaris.

This clonotype was observed at least ten times. The V gene is TRBV9, the J gene TRBJ2-7, with D perhaps TRBD1 or TRBD2 (5 bases each). Germline CDR1 and CDR2: SGDLS and YYNGEE. Between the trimmed V and J ends, which lost 0 bases and 6 bases, there was a span of 19 bases. This CDR3 contains 16 residues. In DNA form, the CDR3 reads TGTGCCAGCAGCGTAGTCGAGGGGCCAAGTGTGGGCGAGCAGTACTTC. This translates into CASSVVEGPSVGEQYF.

This clonotype appeared a few times. A read error may produce the germline difference seen at one junction end. The chain combines TRBV7-8 with TRBJ1-3; D remains unclear. The CDR3 is 14 amino acids. CDR1 SGHVS and CDR2 FQNEAQ come from the germline V gene. CDR3 loop: CASSFEREGSTIYF. The CDR3 DNA follows: TGTGCCAGCAGCTTTGAGAGGGAGGGAAGCACCATATATTTT.

This chain joins TRBV6-6 and TRBJ2-3; 14 bases match TRBD2. This CDR3 spans 15 amino acids. V lost 4 bases to trimming and J lost 6 bases; unmatched junction nucleotides: 3. Per the germline V gene, CDR1 is MNHNY and CDR2 is SVGAGI (reference sequence). CDR3 nucleotide sequence: TGTGCCAGCAGTTCCAGGACTAGCGGGAGGGATACGCAGTATTTT. Translation gives CASSSRTSGRDTQYF.

The chain combines TRBV25-1 with TRBJ2-1; D might be TRBD1 or TRBD2, each matching 5 bases. V was pared by 4 bases and J by 5 bases, with 12 bases between. CDR1 MGHDK and CDR2 SYGVNS come from the germline V gene. The CDR3 contains 14 residues. For the CDR3, the DNA is TGTGCCAGCAGTGTAACCGGGACCAACAATGAGCAGTTCTTC. Translation gives CASSVTGTNNEQFF. The whole variable domain, filled in from reference TRBV25-1 and TRBJ2-1, reads EADIYQTPRYLVIGTGKKITLECSQTMGHDKMYWYQQDPGMELHLIHYSYGVNSTEKGDLSSESTVSRIRTEHFPLTLESARPSHTSQYLCASSVTGTNNEQFFGPGTRLTVL.

This clonotype showed up many times. The chain couples TRBV29-1 to TRBJ1-1; 7 nucleotides agree with TRBD1. With V trimmed by 5 bases and J by 3 bases, 12 bases remained unmatched. There are 15 residues in the CDR3. CDR1 is SQVTM and CDR2 is ANQGSEA in the germline V gene. This chain's CDR3 is CSVLFTDRTYTEAFF. In DNA, the CDR3 is TGCAGCGTTCTTTTCACGGACAGGACGTACACTGAAGCTTTCTTT.

V is TRBV12-3 or TRBV12-4 and J is TRBJ2-7; possibly TRBD2 for D (6 bases). The length of the CDR3 is 14 residues. Trimming took 3 bases from V and 6 from J, leaving 15 bases between them. The CDR3 bases are TGTGCCAGCAGTTTCCAAGTGGGGGGAAGCGAGCAGTACTTC. Translating it yields CASSFQVGGSEQYF.

This chain connects TRBV10-3 to TRBJ1-5; D uncertain. V was cut by 3 bases and J by 1 base, with 10 bases left in between. The CDR3 totals 15 residues. Per germline, CDR1 ENHRY and CDR2 SYGVKD. This CDR3 is CAISDGRLSNQPQHF. Here the CDR3 DNA reads TGTGCCATCAGTGACGGTCGACTGAGCAATCAGCCCCAGCATTTT.

The chain is built from TRBV12-3 or TRBV12-4 and TRBJ2-5; 7 bases are shared with TRBD2. The V segment lost 3 bases and the J segment 0 bases; nucleotides outside the gene matches: 1. CDR3 size: 14 residues. The CDR3, as DNA: TGTGCCAGCAGTTTGGGACTAAACCAAGAGACCCAGTACTTC. As protein: CASSLGLNQETQYF.

The chain is built from TRBV7-9 and TRBJ1-5, with D perhaps TRBD1 (5 bases). Germline CDR1 SEHNR, CDR2 FQNEAQ (reference sequence). V was pared by 3 bases and J by 7 bases, with 16 bases between. The CDR3 runs to 15 residues. Written as DNA, the CDR3 is TGTGCCAGCAGCTTGGGTGGGGCAGGGCTCCAGCCCCAGCATTTT. Residues: CASSLGGAGLQPQHF.

The table lists this clonotype with a few counts. V is TRBV12-3 or TRBV12-4 and J is TRBJ2-5; TRBD2 matches at 7 bases. Trimming at V came to 5 bases and at J to 7 bases, leaving 4 bases not matched to a gene. This CDR3 contains 12 residues. The CDR3: CASSGEGRTQYF. The CDR3 nucleotides read TGTGCCAGCAGTGGGGAGGGACGGACCCAGTACTTC.

This clonotype showed up just a few times. This CDR3 is missing its conserved last phenylalanine or tryptophan, likely due to a read error. V is TRBV11-2 and J is TRBJ2-7; D is undetermined. CDR3 length equals 15 residues. V dropped 5 bases and J dropped 3 bases, with 17 bases sitting between them. The germline V gene encodes CDR1 SGHAT and CDR2 FQNNGV. The CDR3 here is CASSTSLSSSYEQYL. CDR3 nucleotides: TGTGCCAGCAGCACGAGTCTTAGTTCCAGCTACGAGCAGTACCTC.

This rearrangement joins TRBV29-1 to TRBJ2-1; D ambiguous. Trimming left V 3 bases short and J 5 bases short, with 11 bases between. This CDR3 is built from 13 residues. Germline values: CDR1 SQVTM, CDR2 ANQGSEA. CDR3 in DNA: TGCAGCGTTGACCCGGGCCTGGACAATGAGCAGTTCTTC. This gives the protein CSVDPGLDNEQFF.

The rearrangement links TRBV25-1 to TRBJ2-4, with 7 bases identical to TRBD1. Germline V lookup: CDR1 MGHDK, CDR2 SYGVNS. This CDR3 comprises 16 residues. Losses at the gene ends were 3 bases for V and 2 bases for J; bases not matched to a gene: 7. The CDR3 DNA reads as TGTGCCAGCAGTGACAACAGGGGACCTCCCAAAAACATTCAGTACTTC. It codes for CASSDNRGPPKNIQYF.

This clonotype turned up a few times. The CDR3 nucleotides are TGCAGCGTTGAAGCGGGCGAGGCAACCTACGAGCAGTACTTC. It is translated as CSVEAGEATYEQYF. The chain has TRBV29-1 and TRBJ2-7; no reliable D call. V was shortened by 1 base and J by 2 bases, with 12 bases between the two germline ends. The germline V gene encodes CDR1 SQVTM and CDR2 ANQGSEA. The CDR3 length is 14 residues.

The chain joins TRBV25-1 to TRBJ2-2; D not certain. Trimming took 2 bases from V and 6 from J, leaving 10 bases between them. Germline CDR1 is MGHDK and CDR2 is SYGVNS. This CDR3 has 14 residues. The CDR3 sequence: CASSENFKPGELFF. DNA of the CDR3: TGTGCCAGCAGTGAAAACTTTAAGCCCGGGGAGCTGTTTTTT.

The rearrangement links TRBV5-6 to TRBJ1-2; unclear D gene. Deletions cut 2 bases from V and 6 bases from J, with 17 bases between. Germline V lookup: CDR1 SGHDT, CDR2 YYEEEE. The CDR3 length is 15 residues. CDR3 sequence reads: CASSLVEGLQDGYTF. CDR3 DNA sequence: TGTGCCAGCAGCTTAGTTGAGGGCTTGCAGGATGGCTACACCTTC.

This clonotype has at least ten counts. This chain links TRBV10-3 with TRBJ1-4, with D maybe TRBD1 (6 bases). The CDR3 covers 14 residues. The germline CDR1 and CDR2 sequences are ENHRY and SYGVKD. Trimming took 3 bases from V and 8 from J, leaving 13 bases between them. CDR3 bases: TGTGCCATCAGTGAAAGGGGGGCCGGCGAAAAACTGTTTTTT. It translates to CAISERGAGEKLFF.

This clonotype was picked up a small number of times. The V gene is TRBV24-1, the J gene TRBJ1-2; maybe TRBD1 (6 bases). Germline assignment: CDR1 KGHDR and CDR2 SFDVKD. The CDR3 is 14 amino acids. Between the trimmed V and J ends, which lost 4 bases and 3 bases, there was a span of 11 bases. CDR3 nucleotides: TGTGCCACCAGTGACTACGACAGGCACTATGGCTACACCTTC. As protein: CATSDYDRHYGYTF.

The rearrangement uses TRBV24-1 and TRBJ2-7; D may be TRBD1 (6 bases). V lost 4 bases, J lost 0 bases, and 9 bases lay in between. Germline CDR1 is KGHDR and CDR2 is SFDVKD. The CDR3 has 14 residues. Written as DNA, the CDR3 is TGTGCCACCAGTGACCCGGACAGCTCCTACGAGCAGTACTTC. It specifies CATSDPDSSYEQYF.

This clonotype is large (0.1 to 1%) within its sample. This chain joins TRBV19 and TRBJ2-7; D call uncertain. The CDR3 spans 15 residues. Trimming took off 10 bases at V and 6 bases at J, with 25 bases between the two ends. CDR1 and CDR2 (germline): LNHDA, SQIVND (reference sequence). CDR3 amino acids: CATTPAGPGGSEQYF. In DNA, the CDR3 is TGTGCCACCACCCCCGCCGGCCCCGGCGGCTCCGAGCAGTACTTC.

As for this clonotype: This CDR3 fails to terminate in the conserved phenylalanine or tryptophan, so it likely reflects a read error. The gene calls are TRBV7-8 and TRBJ1-4; D unclear. V shed 4 bases and J shed 4 bases, with 22 bases lying between them. The CDR3 covers 18 residues. Germline CDR1 is SGHVS and CDR2 is FQNEAQ. The CDR3 nucleotides read TGTGCCAGCAGCTCAAGACCTCTATCCAACCTCCGTAATGAAAAACTGTTTTCT. Its protein is CASSSRPLSNLRNEKLFS.

This clonotype came up many times. V and J are TRBV18 and TRBJ2-3, with D possibly matching TRBD1 (5 bases). The germline CDR1 and CDR2 sequences are KGHSH and LQKENI. This CDR3 region has 13 residues. V was cut by 8 bases and J by 1 base, with 10 bases left in between. The CDR3 region has the DNA TGTGCCAGCCACAGGACCCGCACAGATACGCAGTATTTT. This sequence encodes CASHRTRTDTQYF.

This clonotype was detected ten times or more. V and J are TRBV15 and TRBJ2-4, with D possibly TRBD2 on 5 matching bases. The CDR3 covers 12 residues. The germline gives CDR1 LNHNV, CDR2 YYDKDF (reference sequence). V was trimmed by 9 bases and J by 8 bases, leaving 14 bases between them. Here the CDR3 reads CATSPRADIQYF. The CDR3 coding sequence is TGTGCCACAAGCCCGCGGGCGGACATTCAGTACTTC.

The chain employs TRBV7-9 and TRBJ1-2; D remains ambiguous. The length of the CDR3 is 10 residues. The V gene's germline CDR1 is SEHNR and CDR2 FQNEAQ (reference sequence). The V end was cut by 3 bases, the J end by 6 bases, with 2 bases between. The CDR3 coding sequence is TGTGCCAGCAGCTTGCATGGCTACACCTTC. Its translation is CASSLHGYTF.

V usage is TRBV18 and J usage is TRBJ2-1; D is possibly TRBD1 (5 bases). Per germline, CDR1 KGHSH and CDR2 LQKENI. V was shortened by 3 bases and J by 9 bases, with 9 bases between the two germline ends. The CDR3 totals 12 residues. CDR3 sequence reads: CASSPRTGEQFF. The CDR3 DNA reads as TGTGCCAGCTCACCGAGAACAGGTGAGCAGTTCTTC.

The J gene is TRBJ1-1, the V gene TRBV9; D is perhaps TRBD1 (5 bases). V shed 2 bases and J shed 1 base, with 12 bases lying between them. The germline CDR1 and CDR2 sequences are SGDLS and YYNGEE. The CDR3 covers 15 residues. In DNA form, the CDR3 reads TGTGCCAGCAGCGTTGCCGGGACTAGGAACACTGAAGCTTTCTTT. It specifies CASSVAGTRNTEAFF.

The chain uses TRBV29-1 and TRBJ1-1, with D uncertain. CDR1 is SQVTM and CDR2 is ANQGSEA in the germline V gene. The V gene lost 2 bases and the J gene lost 7 bases, with 11 bases spanning the gap. The CDR3 has 12 amino acids. DNA of the CDR3: TGCAGCGTTGAATGGCGGTTAGATGAAGCTTTCTTT. Protein sequence: CSVEWRLDEAFF.

The table lists this clonotype with many counts. The genes are TRBV6-2 or TRBV6-3 and TRBJ1-5; 10 positions agree with TRBD1. The J segment lost 4 bases and the V segment lost 6 bases, leaving 3 bases of the junction unmatched. The V gene's germline CDR1 is MNHEY and CDR2 SVGEGT. This CDR3 is built from 14 residues. CDR3 nucleotide sequence: TGTGCCAGCAGACCGGACAGGGGGAATCAGCCCCAGCATTTT. It translates to CASRPDRGNQPQHF.

This chain uses TRBV2 with TRBJ2-5; D is possibly TRBD1 or TRBD2 (5 bases each). CDR3 length: 14 residues. Germline CDR1 is SNHLY and CDR2 is FYNNEI. V was cut by 9 bases and J by 0 bases, with 14 bases left in between. The chain's CDR3 is CASGRRGDQETQYF. CDR3 in DNA: TGTGCCAGTGGCCGCCGGGGCGACCAAGAGACCCAGTACTTC.

Judged by abundance, this clonotype is medium-sized. The chain carries TRBV12-3 or TRBV12-4 and TRBJ1-5; D is ambiguous. Trimming left V 2 bases short and J 2 bases short, with 10 bases between. This CDR3 has 15 residues. The CDR3 DNA reads as TGTGCCAGCAGTTTAAGCGGGAGTCGCAATCAGCCCCAGCATTTT. Protein product: CASSLSGSRNQPQHF.

This clonotype was observed a few times. The genes are TRBV9 and TRBJ2-7; a weak D match, TRBD1 (6 bases). The CDR3 loop spans 14 amino acids. Trimming stripped 4 bases from V and 5 bases from J, with 16 bases between. CDR1 and CDR2 (germline): SGDLS, YYNGEE. In DNA, the CDR3 is TGTGCCAGCAGCACGGCTGGGGGCAGGGACGAGCAGTACTTC. Translating gives CASSTAGGRDEQYF.

This clonotype was seen many times. This sequence joins TRBV4-2 and TRBJ1-6; no reliable D call. The germline gives CDR1 LGHNA, CDR2 YNFKEQ. CDR3 length equals 15 residues. V dropped 1 base and J dropped 7 bases, with 11 bases sitting between them. CDR3 protein: CASSQGGATNSPLHF. DNA for the CDR3: TGTGCCAGCAGCCAAGGAGGAGCCACGAATTCACCCCTCCACTTT.